These T cell receptor beta chains were read from a single sample in a study of T-cell reconstitution after alpha-beta-depleted transplantation in children. In TCRdb, the PCR reads were re-called with MiXCR into one record per CDR3 protein. In the table there are about 200,000 distinct CDR3 sequences, roughly 6% of which are singletons. Sequencing was performed on PBMCs, taken before TCRalphabeta/CD19-depleted stem cell transplant. These TCRs come from a girl under two years old with combined immunodeficiency, due to receive a stem cell transplant. CDR3s include the opening cysteine and the closing phenylalanine or tryptophan. Each record gives: D gene, V gene, J gene, clone size, CDR3 DNA, CDR3 protein. A D gene is named only where the DNA matches it firmly. Expanded clones get a size class; other rows say once, few or many, or leave the size out.

NA	TRBV12-5	TRBJ2-7	few	TGTGCTAGTGGTTTAGGGGGGCTACAAAGCTCCTACGAGCAGTACTTC	CASGLGGLQSSYEQYF
NA	TRBV25-1	TRBJ2-1	few	TGTGCCAGCAGCAGGGGACCTCAGTTCTTC	CASSRGPQFF
NA	TRBV25-1	TRBJ2-1	many	TGTGCCAGCAGTGCCCCACCTAAGGGCTACAATGAGCAGTTCTTC	CASSAPPKGYNEQFF
NA	TRBV18	TRBJ1-2	few	TGTGCCAGCTCACCTACCAGGGATCAAAACTATGGCTACACCTTC	CASSPTRDQNYGYTF
NA	TRBV19	TRBJ2-7	few	TGTGCCAGTGGAGTCCGGGGGGCCGAAGAGCAGTACTTC	CASGVRGAEEQYF
NA	TRBV29-1	TRBJ2-7	many	TGCAGCGTTGACTCGGGAACCAACTACGAGCAGTACTTC	CSVDSGTNYEQYF
TRBD2	TRBV11-1	TRBJ2-1	many	TGTGCCAGCAGCTATAGCGGGAGGGCTGGTACGGATGAGCAGTTCTTC	CASSYSGRAGTDEQFF
NA	TRBV20-1	TRBJ2-3	many	TGCAGTGCTACCCAACCTCGGGCGTCGGGGGGCACAGATACGCAGTATTTT	CSATQPRASGGTDTQYF
TRBD2	TRBV11-2	TRBJ2-4	many	TGTGCCAGCAGCCTAGCGGGACAGCCTTCGGGCATTCAGTACTTC	CASSLAGQPSGIQYF
NA	TRBV25-1	TRBJ2-5	many	TGTGCCACCGAAAGATTCCCGGGGGAGACCCAGTACTTC	CATERFPGETQYF
TRBD2	TRBV7-8	TRBJ2-2	many	TGTGCCAGCGGCGGACTAGCGGGGGCGAACACCGGGGAGCTGTTTTTT	CASGGLAGANTGELFF
NA	TRBV14	TRBJ2-7	NA	TGTGCCAGCAGCCAAGAAACGACACCGAGCTCCTACGAGCAGTACTTC	CASSQETTPSSYEQYF
NA	TRBV29-1	TRBJ2-3	many	TGCAGCGTTGAAGTTCAGCAGGGGCTCACAGATACGCAGTATTTT	CSVEVQQGLTDTQYF
NA	TRBV4-3	TRBJ1-5	few	TGCGCCAGCAGCCAAGATTTAGGCAATCAGCCCCAGCATTTT	CASSQDLGNQPQHF
TRBD2	TRBV20-1	TRBJ2-2	many	TGCAGTGCGATCGGGGGGAGCACCGGGGAGCTGTTTTTT	CSAIGGSTGELFF
NA	TRBV6-5	TRBJ1-4	many	TGTGCCAGCAGTTACTATCCAGCAACTAATGAAAAACTGTTTTTT	CASSYYPATNEKLFF
TRBD2	TRBV7-2	TRBJ2-2	many	TGTGCCAGCAGCTTTCTAGCGGGCGGTACCGGGGAGCTGTTTTTT	CASSFLAGGTGELFF
NA	TRBV13	TRBJ1-1	many	TGTGCCAGCAGCTTAGGTCAAGGGACTGAAGCTTTCTTT	CASSLGQGTEAFF
TRBD1	TRBV6-5	TRBJ2-7	many	TGTGCCAGCAGAGGGACAGGGGACCTCTACGAGCAGTACTTC	CASRGTGDLYEQYF
NA	TRBV4-1	TRBJ2-7	many	TGCGCCAGTACCGGAACTACCACGAGCTCCTACGAGCAGTACTTC	CASTGTTTSSYEQYF
TRBD2	TRBV2	TRBJ2-7	few	TGTGCCTTCTGTTTAGGCGGGACTAGCGGGACTTCTTTTTACGAGCAGTACTTC	CAFCLGGTSGTSFYEQYF
NA	TRBV7-2	TRBJ2-1	many	TGTGCCAGCATCCTCCGGGAGTATGTCAGCAATGAGCAGTTCTTC	CASILREYVSNEQFF
NA	TRBV4-2	TRBJ1-5	few	TGTGCCAGCAGCCAAGTAGAGGGACCCAATCAGCCCCAGCATTTT	CASSQVEGPNQPQHF
NA	TRBV9	TRBJ2-7	many	TGTGCCAGCAGCGCTGAGGGTTCCTACGAGCAGTACTTC	CASSAEGSYEQYF
NA	TRBV4-3	TRBJ2-6	few	TGCGCCAGCAGCCACCAGGGTGGATGGGTCTCTGGGGCCAACGTCCTGACTTTC	CASSHQGGWVSGANVLTF
NA	TRBV19	TRBJ2-2	few	TGTGCCAGTAGTATATATGAGGGCGCTGCCACCGGGGAGCTGTTTTTT	CASSIYEGAATGELFF